The TCR beta chain under discussion was sequenced for a study of cytomegalovirus exposure and HLA in healthy donors. Study conclusions and caveats: Analyses of presence/absence relied on an assumption of roughly uniform sequencing depth across donors. Later on, an analysis showed TCR association rates differing by HLA locus, with DRB1 the most and HLA-C the fewest.

The PCR contained 60 Vbeta and 13 Jbeta primers. Profiled with immunoSEQ multiplex PCR; TCRdb holds only in-frame clones, not every one. The table has 150,000 to 200,000 clones, roughly 71% seen once. Though nominally healthy at sampling, donors likely had unrecorded immune exposures. In regard to this clone: Its cognate antigen is unknown.

The germline V gene encodes CDR1 GTSNPN and CDR2 SVGIG (reference sequence). CDR3 size: 13 residues. Trimming removed 3 bases from V and 1 base from J, with 9 bases in between. Input material: PBMCs. The rearrangement joins TRBV30 to TRBJ1-1; perhaps TRBD1 as D (6 bases). The sequence was obtained from a male donor in good health and CMV-seropositive. The CDR3 DNA is TGTGCCTGGAGGACAGGCCGGAACACTGAAGCTTTCTTT. It codes for CAWRTGRNTEAFF. Combining the CDR3 with reference TRBV30 and TRBJ1-1 gives the whole variable domain SQTIHQWPATLVQPVGSPLSLECTVEGTSNPNLYWYRQAAGRGLQLLFYSVGIGQISSEVPQNLSASRPQDRQFILSSKKLLLSDSGFYLCAWRTGRNTEAFFGQGTRLTVV.